The 9 T cell receptor beta chains listed next were all sequenced from one sample in a study of control samples from healthy donors and cancer patients. Profiling relied on immunoSEQ multiplex PCR, and the TCRdb table lists in-frame clones only, not all of them. The table includes about 50,000 clones, 88% detected once. Sequencing input: PBMCs. The receptor set was obtained from a man aged 50-60 years with head and neck cancer.

V and J are TRBV7-3 and TRBJ2-3; 7 bases fit TRBD2. Germline trimming cut 2 bases from V and 0 bases from J; bases unmatched to any gene: 2. Germline lookup yields CDR1 SGHTA and CDR2 FQGTGA. The CDR3 consists of 15 residues. The CDR3 protein is CASSLVSGSTDTQYF. DNA for the CDR3: TGTGCCAGCAGCTTAGTTAGCGGGAGCACAGATACGCAGTATTTT.

The rearrangement uses TRBV28 and TRBJ2-7; the D gene is possibly TRBD1 (6 bases). This CDR3 has 13 amino acids. Trimming left V 7 bases short and J 4 bases short, with 14 bases between. The germline gives CDR1 MDHEN, CDR2 SYDVKM. In DNA, the CDR3 is TGTGCCAGCACTATAATTAGGGGGTACGAGCAGTACTTC. As protein: CASTIIRGYEQYF.

This chain joins TRBV24-1 and TRBJ2-3, with TRBD1 matching 9 bases. CDR1 and CDR2 (germline): KGHDR, SFDVKD. This CDR3 contains 17 residues. Unmatched junction bases numbered 11, after V lost 4 bases and J lost 4 bases. CDR3 region: CATSESGTGNRADTQYF. DNA for the CDR3: TGTGCCACCAGTGAATCCGGGACAGGGAATCGGGCAGATACGCAGTATTTT.

The table lists this clone with a count of one. V is TRBV7-9 and J is TRBJ2-7, with D possibly TRBD2 on 6 matching bases. This CDR3 region has 14 residues. Deletions cut 5 bases from V and 2 bases from J, with 13 bases between. Germline CDR1 reads SEHNR; CDR2 reads FQNEAQ (reference sequence). DNA for the CDR3: TGTGCCAGCAGCGGGCGGGGTGGAACCTACGAGCAGTACTTC. It specifies CASSGRGGTYEQYF.

This clone occurred once. This sequence joins TRBV18 and TRBJ1-5; 11 nucleotides line up with TRBD1. Looked up from germline, CDR1 is KGHSH and CDR2 is LQKENI. V gave up 6 bases and J gave up 6 bases; unmatched junction bases: 19. The CDR3 extends over 19 amino acids. The chain's CDR3 is CASSLRLPRGQGAVQPQHF. CDR3 bases: TGTGCCAGCTCCCTTAGATTGCCCCGAGGACAGGGGGCTGTTCAGCCCCAGCATTTT.

V gene TRBV19 combines with J gene TRBJ1-5; no firm D call. Germline V gives CDR1 LNHDA, CDR2 SQIVND (reference sequence). This CDR3 has 16 amino acids. The V end lost 4 bases, the J end lost 4 bases, and 17 bases lay between the germline ends. The CDR3 sequence: CASSTFPVVLNQPQHF. The CDR3 coding sequence is TGTGCCAGTAGTACCTTTCCCGTGGTCTTGAATCAGCCCCAGCATTTT.

The chain recombines TRBV7-9 with TRBJ2-1, with 11 bases lining up with TRBD2. The CDR3 is 16 amino acids. The V gene end was trimmed by 5 bases and the J gene end by 7 bases; junction bases not matched to a gene: 10. CDR1 is SEHNR and CDR2 is FQNEAQ in the germline V gene (reference sequence). The CDR3 region has the DNA TGTGCCAGCAGCCTACTACTAGCGGGAGCTATTAATGAGCAGTTCTTC. Encoded protein: CASSLLLAGAINEQFF. Using reference TRBV7-9 and TRBJ2-1 for the parts outside the CDR3, the full variable domain is DTGVSQNPRHKITKRGQNVTFRCDPISEHNRLYWYRQTLGQGPEFLTYFQNEAQLEKSRLLSDRFSAERPKGSFSTLEIQRTEQGDSAMYLCASSLLLAGAINEQFFGPGTRLTVL.

The rearrangement uses TRBV7-3 and TRBJ2-3; 9 bases line up with TRBD2. This CDR3 spans 14 amino acids. Germline V gives CDR1 SGHTA, CDR2 FQGTGA. Trimming at V came to 5 bases and at J to 3 bases, leaving 3 bases not matched to a gene. The CDR3 sequence: CASSQRGETDTQYF. As DNA, the CDR3 is TGTGCCAGCAGCCAGCGGGGGGAAACAGATACGCAGTATTTT. Together with reference TRBV7-3 and TRBJ2-3, the CDR3 gives the full variable domain: GAGVSQTPSNKVTEKGKYVELRCDPISGHTALYWYRQSLGQGPEFLIYFQGTGAADDSGLPNDRFFAVRPEGSVSTLKIQRTERGDSAVYLCASSQRGETDTQYFGPGTRLTVL.

This clone is classed as hyperexpanded (1% or more). J is TRBJ2-7 and V is TRBV27, with D hard to call. Per germline, CDR1 MNHEY and CDR2 SMNVEV (reference sequence). The ends were cut back, 3 bases at V and 2 bases at J, with 11 bases in the middle. This CDR3 has 14 residues. The CDR3, as DNA: TGTGCCAGCAGTTTCGACGGAGTCCCCTACGAGCAGTACTTC. This gives the protein CASSFDGVPYEQYF.